Below, one T cell receptor (beta chain) is given with its context. Its specificity is unknown. The CDR3 is 14 amino acids. Trimming cost V 0 bases and J 4 bases, with 9 bases left between them. In germline, CDR1 is LNHDA, CDR2 SQIVND (reference sequence). The sample originates from a study of cytomegalovirus exposure and HLA in healthy donors. Points from the study as a whole: A missense variant in DCLRE1C was later tied to TCR beta V- and J-gene trimming.

PCR amplification relied on 60 Vbeta primers (plus 13 Jbeta primers). Here immunoSEQ multiplex PCR was the method, and the copy in TCRdb shows in-frame clones only, minus some. The sample lists 150,000 to 250,000 clones; 70% to 80% were seen once. Sequencing was done on a sample of PBMCs. The receptor was isolated from a girl between 5 and 17 years old in good health and CMV-seropositive. This chain links TRBV19 with TRBJ1-1; D is uncertain. CDR3 region: CASSIDFRGTEAFF. As DNA, the CDR3 is TGTGCCAGTAGTATAGATTTTCGGGGCACTGAAGCTTTCTTT. Looking up the rest from reference TRBV19 and TRBJ1-1 gives the full variable domain: DGGITQSPKYLFRKEGQNVTLSCEQNLNHDAMYWYRQDPGQGLRLIYYSQIVNDFQKGDIAEGYSVSREKKESFPLTVTSAQKNPTAFYLCASSIDFRGTEAFFGQGTRLTVV.